The sample holds one count of the clone carrying this T cell receptor (beta chain). Germline CDR1 reads MGHDK; CDR2 reads SYGVNS. The CDR3 spans 15 residues. V lost 8 bases to trimming and J lost 4 bases; unmatched junction nucleotides: 7. The data belong to a study of blood T cell repertoires in COVID-19. In the study overall: Donors in the United States, Italy and Spain gave samples during acute or convalescent COVID-19. The cDNA or gDNA used as material had been derived from T cells, B-cell-depleted T cells, or PBMCs.

Per the study methods: Quantification of nucleated cells was approximated via reference gene primer amplification. Repertoires were generated with immunoSEQ multiplex PCR, while TCRdb's copy carries only in-frame clones and drops some. The V and J calls and the clone size are those of that table, but D and trimming were determined from the DNA. The sample records about 120,000 clones, roughly 91% being singletons. Sequenced: peripheral blood. The origin of this receptor is a woman aged 50 to 60 with acute or convalescent COVID-19. The chain has TRBV25-1 and TRBJ1-6; TRBD1 matches 8 bases. CDR3 nucleotides: TGTGCCAGCGGAACAGGGGGTGGATATAATTCACCCCTCCACTTT. Its translation: CASGTGGGYNSPLHF.